This T cell receptor (beta chain) was sequenced in a study of blood T cell repertoires in COVID-19. Turning to the study itself: Donors in the United States, Italy and Spain gave samples during acute or convalescent COVID-19. Nucleic acid was either cDNA or gDNA, and it came from T cells, B-cell-depleted T cells, or PBMCs.

The data were produced by immunoSEQ multiplex PCR, yet TCRdb's version contains in-frame clones alone and is incomplete. The table includes 98,000 or so clones, roughly 89% detected once. The Seattle site enrolled patients during active infection and followed them longitudinally. This receptor was obtained from a man aged 55-75 years with COVID-19, enrolled during active disease. The sample consisted of peripheral blood.

CDR3 DNA: TGTGCCAGCAGCTTAGATCCCGGGTTCGAGGAAAAACTGTTTTTT. Protein: CASSLDPGFEEKLFF. The rearrangement links TRBV11-2 to TRBJ1-4; D unclear. V shed 0 bases and J shed 8 bases, with 13 bases lying between them. The germline gives CDR1 SGHAT, CDR2 FQNNGV. The CDR3 sequence is 15 residues long. Full variable domain (outside the CDR3, taken from reference TRBV11-2 and TRBJ1-4): EAGVAQSPRYKIIEKRQSVAFWCNPISGHATLYWYQQILGQGPKLLIQFQNNGVVDDSQLPKDRFSAERLKGVDSTLKIQPAKLEDSAVYLCASSLDPGFEEKLFFGSGTQLSVL.